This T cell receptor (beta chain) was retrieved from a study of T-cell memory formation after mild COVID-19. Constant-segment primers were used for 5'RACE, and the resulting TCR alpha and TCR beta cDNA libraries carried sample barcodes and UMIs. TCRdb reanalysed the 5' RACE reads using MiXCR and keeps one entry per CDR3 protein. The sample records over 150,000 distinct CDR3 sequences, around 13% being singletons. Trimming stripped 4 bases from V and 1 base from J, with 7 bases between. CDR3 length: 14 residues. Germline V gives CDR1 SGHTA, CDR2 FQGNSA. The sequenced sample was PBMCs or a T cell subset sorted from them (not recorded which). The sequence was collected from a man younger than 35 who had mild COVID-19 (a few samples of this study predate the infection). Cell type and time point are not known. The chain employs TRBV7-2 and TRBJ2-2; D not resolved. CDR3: CASSSQGNTGELFF. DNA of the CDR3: TGTGCCAGCAGCTCCCAAGGGAACACCGGGGAGCTGTTTTTT. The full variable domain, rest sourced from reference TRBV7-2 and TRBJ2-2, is GAGVSQSPSNKVTEKGKDVELRCDPISGHTALYWYRQSLGQGLEFLIYFQGNSAPDKSGLPSDRFSAERTGGSVSTLTIQRTQQEDSAVYLCASSSQGNTGELFFGEGSRLTVL.